Each of the 27 T cell receptor beta chains below was sequenced from the same sample in a study of blood T cell repertoires in COVID-19. Produced via immunoSEQ multiplex PCR; TCRdb's table is partial and in-frame only. Of about 270,000 clones listed, approximately 86% were seen once; the top ten hold roughly 3%. The sample was peripheral blood. These receptors all come from a young woman with acute or convalescent COVID-19.

The chain carries TRBV6-5 and TRBJ1-2; the match to TRBD1 covers 8 bases. Germline V gene data show CDR1 as MNHEY and CDR2 as SVGAGI. The trim removed 0 bases at V and 6 bases at J, leaving 6 bases unmatched. The CDR3 runs to 15 residues. CDR3 in amino acids: CASSYSYQDRDGYTF. DNA of the CDR3: TGTGCCAGCAGTTACTCATATCAGGACAGGGATGGCTACACCTTC.

V gene TRBV23-1 combines with J gene TRBJ1-2; TRBD1 matches 10 bases. TRBV23-1 is known as an ORF, though its function is uncertain. The CDR3 spans 16 residues. J lost 8 bases, V lost 4 bases, and 13 bases had no gene match. CDR3 DNA: TGCGCCAGCAGTCGGACAGGGGGGGATCGGGTTTCGGGCTACACCTTC. Translation gives CASSRTGGDRVSGYTF.

The CDR3 reads CSARDRLANTEAFF. The CDR3 bases are TGCAGCGCCAGGGATCGGTTAGCGAACACTGAAGCTTTCTTT. The chain has TRBV29-1 and TRBJ1-1, with D tentatively TRBD1 (5 bases). V gave up 7 bases and J gave up 1 base, with 16 bases separating them. Germline V gives CDR1 SQVTM, CDR2 ANQGSEA. This CDR3 is 14 amino acids long.

The CDR3 region is CATSDHRHRGPNNEQFF. The CDR3 region has the DNA TGTGCCACCAGTGATCACCGCCACAGGGGGCCGAACAATGAGCAGTTCTTC. The J gene is TRBJ2-1, the V gene TRBV24-1; 9 bases are shared with TRBD1. The V segment lost 3 bases and the J segment 5 bases; nucleotides outside the gene matches: 10. The germline V gene encodes CDR1 KGHDR and CDR2 SFDVKD. This CDR3 has 17 residues.

V gene TRBV27 combines with J gene TRBJ2-3; 9 positions match TRBD2. With V trimmed by 10 bases and J by 2 bases, 13 bases remained unmatched. CDR3 size: 16 residues. Germline assignment: CDR1 MNHEY and CDR2 SMNVEV (reference sequence). The CDR3 DNA reads as TGTGCCACCAGGACGGCAGCGGGAGGCTACACAGATACGCAGTATTTT. Translation: CATRTAAGGYTDTQYF.

The chain combines TRBV7-2 with TRBJ2-5; tentatively, D is TRBD2 (5 bases). Trimming took 5 bases from V and 0 from J, leaving 10 bases between them. This CDR3 has 14 residues. Germline assignment: CDR1 SGHTA and CDR2 FQGNSA. The CDR3 coding sequence is TGTGCCAGCAGCCGTGGACTGCACCAAGAGACCCAGTACTTC. As protein: CASSRGLHQETQYF.

V is TRBV27 and J is TRBJ1-1; TRBD1 matches 7 bases. The V segment lost 4 bases and the J segment 5 bases; nucleotides outside the gene matches: 7. This CDR3 is 14 amino acids long. Germline loops: CDR1 MNHEY, CDR2 SMNVEV (reference sequence). The CDR3 sequence is CASSWDSLGTEAFF. The CDR3 bases are TGTGCCAGCAGTTGGGACAGCCTGGGGACTGAAGCTTTCTTT.

The rearrangement uses TRBV7-2 and TRBJ2-7; the D gene is possibly TRBD2 (5 bases). The CDR3 runs 16 residues. The ends were cut back, 3 bases at V and 2 bases at J, with 17 bases in the middle. Germline loops: CDR1 SGHTA, CDR2 FQGNSA. The CDR3 bases are TGTGCCAGCAGCTTCTACGATAGCTCGGGAACCTACGAGCAGTACTTC. Encoded protein: CASSFYDSSGTYEQYF.

V usage is TRBV7-6 and J usage is TRBJ2-5; 9 nucleotides agree with TRBD2. The CDR3 contains 15 residues. With V trimmed by 3 bases and J by 3 bases, 5 bases remained unmatched. Germline V gives CDR1 SGHVS, CDR2 FNYEAQ. The CDR3 DNA is TGTGCCAGCAGCTTCGGGACTAGCCAGGAAGAGACCCAGTACTTC. It translates to CASSFGTSQEETQYF. Based on the CDR3 plus reference TRBV7-6 and TRBJ2-5, the full variable domain is GAGVSQSPRYKVTKRGQDVALRCDPISGHVSLYWYRQALGQGPEFLTYFNYEAQQDKSGLPNDRFSAERPEGSISTLTIQRTEQRDSAMYRCASSFGTSQEETQYFGPGTRLLVL.

This chain connects TRBV28 to TRBJ1-3; D is unclear. The CDR3 contains 16 residues. Trimming removed 7 bases at V and 0 bases at J, with 16 bases between. Germline CDR1 MDHEN, CDR2 SYDVKM. The CDR3 DNA reads TGTGCCAGCATTGGCGACGGACGGGGCTCTGGAAACACCATATATTTT. Encoded protein: CASIGDGRGSGNTIYF.

This chain joins TRBV9 and TRBJ1-2, with a weak D call TRBD1 (6 bases). The CDR3 runs to 13 residues. Germline V CDR1 and CDR2: SGDLS, YYNGEE. The V end was cut by 3 bases, the J end by 8 bases, with 14 bases between. The CDR3 region is CASSATGSYGYTF. DNA for the CDR3: TGTGCCAGCAGCGCGACAGGCTCTTACGGCTACACCTTC.

V is TRBV6-1 and J is TRBJ1-5; D unresolved. The CDR3 has 13 residues. Germline V gives CDR1 MNHNS, CDR2 SASEGT. With 2 bases removed from V and 7 bases from J, the gap between germline ends came to 9 bases. In DNA form, the CDR3 reads TGTGCCAGCAGTGAAATCCTCGCGCAGCCCCAGCATTTT. Amino acids: CASSEILAQPQHF.

The V call is TRBV4-2, the J call TRBJ2-1, with 11 bases fitting TRBD2. The J segment lost 0 bases and the V segment lost 0 bases, leaving 13 bases of the junction unmatched. The CDR3 is 21 residues long. Germline V lookup: CDR1 LGHNA, CDR2 YNFKEQ. CDR3 coding DNA: TGTGCCAGCAGCCAAGATAGATTGAGGGGACTAGCGGATTTCTCCTACAATGAGCAGTTCTTC. Amino acids: CASSQDRLRGLADFSYNEQFF.

The chain uses TRBV19 and TRBJ1-1; possibly TRBD1 for D (6 bases). In germline, CDR1 is LNHDA, CDR2 SQIVND (reference sequence). CDR3 length: 17 amino acids. V was shortened by 1 base and J by 0 bases, with 15 bases between the two germline ends. Here the CDR3 reads CASSIGQGNPMNTEAFF. The CDR3 coding sequence is TGTGCCAGTAGTATAGGGCAGGGGAATCCAATGAACACTGAAGCTTTCTTT.

This clone was detected only a few times. The rearrangement links TRBV5-8 to TRBJ1-6, with 7 bases that match TRBD1. Looked up from germline, CDR1 is SGHTS and CDR2 is YDEGEE. The J segment lost 5 bases and the V segment lost 0 bases, leaving 2 bases of the junction unmatched. The CDR3 covers 15 residues. CDR3 DNA sequence: TGTGCCAGCAGCTTGGTGACAGGGAATAATTCACCCCTCCACTTT. Protein sequence: CASSLVTGNNSPLHF.

There are a few counts of this clone. The J gene is TRBJ1-6, the V gene TRBV14; D is unresolved. V lost 3 bases, J lost 7 bases, and 10 bases lay in between. Germline V lookup: CDR1 SGHDN, CDR2 FVKESK. The CDR3 has 14 amino acids. The CDR3 here is CASSQGRQNSPLHF. In nucleotides, the CDR3 is TGTGCCAGCAGCCAGGGCAGGCAAAATTCACCCCTCCACTTT.

The genes are TRBV19 and TRBJ2-2; 12 nucleotides agree with TRBD1. The ends lost 5 bases at V and 6 bases at J; junction bases unmatched: 1. This CDR3 has 14 amino acids. Germline CDR1 LNHDA, CDR2 SQIVND (reference sequence). For the CDR3, the DNA is TGTGCCAGTAGTGGGGACAGGGGGCCCGGGGAGCTGTTTTTT. It translates to CASSGDRGPGELFF.

V usage is TRBV10-3 and J usage is TRBJ1-3; unclear D gene. Germline CDR1 and CDR2: ENHRY and SYGVKD. The CDR3 has 16 residues. The ends were cut back, 0 bases at V and 0 bases at J, with 9 bases in the middle. CDR3 sequence (DNA): TGTGCCATCAGTGAGTCGATCGGGATCTCTGGAAACACCATATATTTT. This translates into CAISESIGISGNTIYF.

In DNA, the CDR3 is TGTGCCAGCAGCGAAATGGCGGCAGATACGCAGTATTTT. It specifies CASSEMAADTQYF. V usage is TRBV12-3 or TRBV12-4 and J usage is TRBJ2-3; D is uncertain. The CDR3 contains 13 residues. Trimming cost V 6 bases and J 4 bases, with 11 bases left between them.

This chain uses TRBV5-1 with TRBJ1-4; 9 bases line up with TRBD1. Per the germline V gene, CDR1 is SGHRS and CDR2 is YFSETQ. This CDR3 comprises 15 residues. After removal of 4 bases from V and 8 bases from J, the junction contained 9 bases not matched to a gene. CDR3 sequence reads: CASSPGDREEEKLFF. CDR3 sequence (DNA): TGCGCCAGCAGCCCAGGGGACAGGGAGGAAGAAAAACTGTTTTTT.

At least ten counts were recorded for this clone. The rearrangement links TRBV30 to TRBJ1-3; 10 positions agree with TRBD1. Germline V gives CDR1 GTSNPN, CDR2 SVGIG (reference sequence). This CDR3 is 13 amino acids long. Germline trimming cut 1 base from V and 9 bases from J; bases unmatched to any gene: 3. The CDR3 protein is CAWSGTGGSTIYF. DNA of the CDR3: TGTGCCTGGAGTGGGACAGGGGGTAGCACCATATATTTT.

This chain links TRBV4-3 with TRBJ2-1, with TRBD2 identical over 8 bases. Germline trimming cut 0 bases from V and 4 bases from J; bases unmatched to any gene: 11. CDR1 LGHNA and CDR2 YSLEER come from the germline V gene. This CDR3 is built from 18 residues. CDR3 bases: TGCGCCAGCAGCCAAGATGGGCAGGGACTAGACTTTTACAATGAGCAGTTCTTC. Encoded protein: CASSQDGQGLDFYNEQFF.

This clone was detected only a few times. Other DNA sequences from this sample encode an identical CDR3 as well. CDR3: CASSPGQGATEAFF. CDR3 nucleotide sequence: TGTGCCAGTTCTCCTGGACAGGGCGCCACTGAAGCTTTCTTT. The chain carries TRBV19 and TRBJ1-1; 8 bases line up with TRBD1. This CDR3 is 14 amino acids long. Germline CDR1 reads LNHDA; CDR2 reads SQIVND (reference sequence). V lost 8 bases and J lost 4; bases outside the gene matches: 9.

This clone occurred a few times. The CDR3 region has the DNA TGTGCCAGCAGCTCCTACGATGACAATGAGCAGTTCTTC. This sequence encodes CASSSYDDNEQFF. The rearrangement joins TRBV7-3 to TRBJ2-1; D gene unclear. This CDR3 has 13 amino acids. Trimming removed 4 bases from V and 5 bases from J, with 9 bases in between. Germline V gene sequence: CDR1 SGHTA, CDR2 FQGTGA.

The chain links TRBV27 to TRBJ2-7, with D uncertain. V was shortened by 10 bases and J by 7 bases, with 17 bases between the two germline ends. The CDR3 runs to 12 residues. Germline V gene lookup returns CDR1 MNHEY and CDR2 SMNVEV (reference sequence). In nucleotides, the CDR3 is TGTGCCACCAGGTCCATAGGCAGGGAGCAGTACTTC. Protein sequence: CATRSIGREQYF.

The CDR3 spells CATSQGTEAFF. The DNA of the CDR3 is TGTGCCACCAGTCAGGGGACTGAAGCTTTCTTT. This rearrangement joins TRBV24-1 to TRBJ1-1; a weak D match, TRBD1 (6 bases). This CDR3 comprises 11 residues. CDR1 KGHDR and CDR2 SFDVKD come from the germline V gene. The V gene lost 6 bases and the J gene lost 5 bases, with 6 bases spanning the gap.

The chain joins TRBV6-5 to TRBJ2-2; maybe TRBD2 (5 bases). V was cut by 8 bases and J by 1 base, with 11 bases left in between. The CDR3 runs to 14 residues. Germline CDR1 is MNHEY and CDR2 is SVGAGI. Here the CDR3 reads CASGLILNTGELFF. The CDR3 DNA follows: TGTGCCAGCGGACTCATACTGAACACCGGGGAGCTGTTTTTT.